Following are 7 T cell receptor beta chains from one sample sequenced in a study of T cells in Graves' hyperthyroidism and ophthalmopathy. The investigators amplified TCR beta CDR3 regions from RNA transcripts. The TCR CDR3 was amplified in a first-round RT-PCR using the HTBI primer set. In TCRdb, the multiplex PCR reads were re-called with MiXCR into one record per CDR3 protein. This table holds around 500,000 distinct CDR3 sequences, 12% to 15% found once. The specimen sequenced was blood. These receptor sequences come from a woman aged 35 to 49 with Graves' hyperthyroidism.

This clonotype occurred many times. This sequence joins TRBV5-1 and TRBJ1-1, with D tentatively TRBD1 (5 bases). The CDR3 loop spans 16 amino acids. V lost 3 bases to trimming and J lost 0 bases, with 15 bases between them. Per germline, CDR1 SGHRS and CDR2 YFSETQ. The CDR3 sequence: CASSWRIGDLNTEAFF. The CDR3 DNA is TGCGCCAGCAGCTGGAGGATAGGGGATTTGAACACTGAAGCTTTCTTT. Together with reference TRBV5-1 and TRBJ1-1, the CDR3 gives the full variable domain: KAGVTQTPRYLIKTRGQQVTLSCSPISGHRSVSWYQQTPGQGLQFLFEYFSETQRNKGNFPGRFSGRQFSNSRSEMNVSTLELGDSALYLCASSWRIGDLNTEAFFGQGTRLTVV.

In this sample, this clonotype turned up a few times. The rearrangement uses TRBV30 and TRBJ1-1; D may be TRBD1 (5 bases). The germline V and J ends were trimmed by 5 bases and 6 bases, with 16 bases remaining between them. The CDR3 is 13 amino acids. The germline V gene has CDR1 GTSNPN and CDR2 SVGIG (reference sequence). The CDR3 reads CAWSAGRRAEAFF. CDR3 nucleotide sequence: TGTGCCTGGTCCGCGGGACGTAGGGCTGAAGCTTTCTTT.

The chain is built from TRBV4-1 and TRBJ2-3; D not resolved. Germline assignment: CDR1 MGHRA and CDR2 YSYEKL. The CDR3 is 16 residues long. With 1 base removed from V and 1 base from J, the gap between germline ends came to 12 bases. Here the CDR3 DNA reads TGCGCCAGCAGCCAAGTTGGTAGATCCCGCACAGATACGCAGTATTTT. This gives the protein CASSQVGRSRTDTQYF.

This clonotype was recorded at least ten times. J is TRBJ1-1 and V is TRBV18; TRBD1 aligns across 11 bases. CDR1 KGHSH and CDR2 LQKENI come from the germline V gene. This CDR3 spans 14 amino acids. J gave up 4 bases and V 8 bases, and 6 bases lay outside the gene matches. CDR3 sequence: CASSPGTGGTEAFF. CDR3 DNA: TGTGCCAGCAGCCCTGGGACAGGGGGCACTGAAGCTTTCTTT.

The chain combines TRBV11-3 with TRBJ1-6, with TRBD1 as a possible D gene (5 bases). The germline V and J ends were trimmed by 3 bases and 0 bases, with 15 bases remaining between them. The CDR3 runs 18 residues. Per the germline V gene, CDR1 is SGHNT and CDR2 is YENEEA. The CDR3 sequence: CASSLESAGSSYNSPLHF. The CDR3 DNA reads TGTGCCAGCAGCTTGGAGTCAGCAGGGAGCTCCTATAATTCACCCCTCCACTTT.

In this sample, this clonotype turned up many times. The genes are TRBV7-2 and TRBJ1-5; D is unresolved. Trimming shortened V by 1 base and J by 3 bases, and 10 bases separated the two germline ends. This CDR3 is built from 15 residues. Germline CDR1 and CDR2: SGHTA and FQGNSA. The CDR3 DNA sequence: TGTGCCAGCAGCTTAGTAGGACGGTCCAATCAGCCCCAGCATTTT. Translated, it gives CASSLVGRSNQPQHF.

This clonotype was found many times. The chain combines TRBV20-1 with TRBJ1-2; D uncertain. The ends were cut back, 2 bases at V and 4 bases at J, with 14 bases in the middle. The germline V gene encodes CDR1 DFQATT and CDR2 SNEGSKA (reference sequence). The CDR3 covers 14 residues. CDR3 sequence reads: CSARSAPMGYGYTF. Here the CDR3 DNA reads TGCAGTGCTAGATCGGCGCCGATGGGCTATGGCTACACCTTC.